This T cell receptor beta chain was identified during a study of long-term antiretroviral therapy in people with HIV. About the research overall: First collections came about a decade before the 2015 immediate-ART recommendation. The study, taken as a whole, reports: Following ART, diversity rose but still fell short of transplant donor controls. Whereas controls had wider CDR3 length ranges, HIV repertoires had narrower ones.

On this clone: No antigen is known for it.

Sequencing relied on immunoSEQ assay v3.0, run at survey level. Repertoires were generated with immunoSEQ multiplex PCR, while TCRdb's copy carries only in-frame clones and drops some. The sample has around 21,000 clones; roughly 84% are singletons. The ends were cut back, 0 bases at V and 3 bases at J, with 8 bases in the middle. From germline, CDR1 is LGHNA and CDR2 YSLEER. This CDR3 comprises 15 residues. The receptor's source is a woman between 45 and 65 years old with HIV. The sequenced sample was unsorted PBMCs, obtained 1.9 years after starting antiretroviral therapy. The gene calls are TRBV4-3 and TRBJ2-2, with D unclear. CDR3: CASSQEIAHTGELFF. DNA for the CDR3: TGCGCCAGCAGCCAAGAGATAGCCCACACCGGGGAGCTGTTTTTT.